This is a list of T cell receptor beta chains from one sample in a study of blood T cell repertoires in COVID-19. Assay: immunoSEQ multiplex PCR; the TCRdb copy retains only in-frame clones and omits some. The data contain roughly 200,000 clones, 70% to 90% of them singletons. Specimen: peripheral blood. The receptors come from a woman aged 80 or older with acute or convalescent COVID-19. The CDR3 runs from the conserved cysteine through the conserved F or W. A D gene is named only where the DNA matches it firmly. For some rows the clone size is stated as once, few or many, or as a class when expanded; others skip it.

size	V	D	J	CDR3	DNA
.	TRBV19	TRBD1	TRBJ1-6	CASSRGQDLNSPLHF	TGTGCCAGTAGTAGGGGACAGGATCTGAATTCACCCCTCCACTTT
.	TRBV5-1	.	TRBJ2-5	CASSLAGTLQETQYF	TGCGCCAGCAGCTTGGCCGGGACTCTACAAGAGACCCAGTACTTC
.	TRBV18	TRBD1	TRBJ2-7	CASSSTGGRYEQYF	TGTGCCAGCTCATCCACAGGGGGTAGGTACGAGCAGTACTTC
.	TRBV6-4	.	TRBJ1-1	CASSEEERTEAFF	TGTGCCAGCAGTGAGGAGGAGCGCACTGAAGCTTTCTTT
.	TRBV18	.	TRBJ1-1	CASSPQGGDTEAFF	TGTGCCAGCTCACCACAAGGGGGGGACACTGAAGCTTTCTTT
once	TRBV5-1	TRBD1	TRBJ2-1	CASSLTGDEQFF	TGCGCCAGCAGCCTGACAGGGGATGAGCAGTTCTTC
.	TRBV10-3	TRBD1	TRBJ1-6	CAIREQGASDSPLHF	TGTGCCATCAGGGAACAGGGGGCCTCGGATTCACCCCTCCACTTT
.	TRBV7-8	TRBD2	TRBJ2-7	CASSLALAGSYEQYF	TGTGCCAGCAGCTTAGCACTAGCGGGGAGCTACGAGCAGTACTTC
.	TRBV11-3	TRBD2	TRBJ2-1	CASSPSGGYYEQFF	TGTGCCAGCAGCCCTAGCGGGGGATACTATGAGCAGTTCTTC
.	TRBV7-2	.	TRBJ2-6	CASSLLSGRPGANVLTF	TGTGCCAGCAGCTTACTTAGCGGCCGTCCTGGGGCCAACGTCCTGACTTTC
.	TRBV4-2	TRBD2	TRBJ2-5	CASSHRAGAETQYF	TGTGCCAGCAGCCACCGAGCGGGAGCAGAGACCCAGTACTTC
.	TRBV27	.	TRBJ2-5	CASSFIGDVTQYF	TGTGCCAGCAGTTTCATAGGAGATGTGACCCAGTACTTC
once	TRBV7-2	TRBD1	TRBJ1-6	CASSPGPGQGGSPLHF	TGTGCCAGCAGCCCAGGCCCGGGACAGGGGGGTTCACCCCTCCACTTT
.	TRBV18	.	TRBJ1-2	CASSTSRDYYGYTF	TGTGCCAGCTCAACCTCGCGGGATTACTATGGCTACACCTTC
.	TRBV14	.	TRBJ1-1	CASSQQVVWTEAFF	TGTGCCAGCAGCCAACAGGTGGTGTGGACTGAAGCTTTCTTT
once	TRBV7-9	TRBD1	TRBJ1-2	CASSLGRGPRDGYTF	TGTGCCAGCAGCTTGGGAAGGGGGCCCCGGGATGGCTACACCTTC
.	TRBV6-5	.	TRBJ1-1	CASSYRVRNTEAFF	TGTGCCAGCAGTTACAGAGTTCGGAACACTGAAGCTTTCTTT
.	TRBV7-2	.	TRBJ1-1	CASSLRGRGHTEAFF	TGTGCCAGCAGCTTAAGAGGCAGGGGTCACACTGAAGCTTTCTTT
.	TRBV28	TRBD2	TRBJ2-1	CASSLGAGGPYNEQFF	TGTGCCAGCAGTTTGGGGGCGGGAGGACCTTACAATGAGCAGTTCTTC
.	TRBV29-1	.	TRBJ1-4	CSAERRGEVEKLFF	TGCAGCGCTGAAAGGCGGGGGGAAGTTGAAAAACTGTTTTTT
.	TRBV5-1	.	TRBJ2-5	CASSLGLQETQYF	TGCGCCAGCAGCCTGGGACTTCAAGAGACCCAGTACTTC
.	TRBV9	TRBD2	TRBJ2-1	CASSDGGSSYNEQFF	TGTGCCAGCAGCGATGGCGGGAGCTCCTACAATGAGCAGTTCTTC
.	TRBV29-1	.	TRBJ1-5	CSVELEEGQPQHF	TGCAGCGTTGAACTCGAGGAGGGTCAGCCCCAGCATTTT
.	TRBV4-3	.	TRBJ2-6	CASSQDPAGANVLTF	TGCGCCAGCAGCCAAGATCCCGCTGGGGCCAACGTCCTGACTTTC
.	TRBV24-1	TRBD1	TRBJ2-1	CATSDPTGTGNNEQFF	TGTGCCACCAGTGATCCGACCGGGACAGGGAACAATGAGCAGTTCTTC
.	TRBV28	TRBD1	TRBJ2-1	CACRGPMYNEQFF	TGTGCCTGCAGGGGGCCCATGTACAATGAGCAGTTCTTC
once	TRBV18	.	TRBJ1-1	CASSQTESSDTEAFF	TGTGCCAGCTCACAAACGGAGTCCTCGGACACTGAAGCTTTCTTT
.	TRBV7-3	.	TRBJ2-1	CASSLSPRPGVDEQFF	TGTGCCAGCAGCTTAAGTCCGAGACCGGGGGTGGATGAGCAGTTCTTC
.	TRBV18	TRBD1	TRBJ1-2	CASSPWAGGSGYTF	TGTGCCAGCTCACCATGGGCAGGGGGAAGTGGCTACACCTTC
few	TRBV27	TRBD1	TRBJ1-5	CASSQLGQGASQPQHF	TGTGCCAGCAGTCAACTTGGACAGGGGGCGAGTCAGCCCCAGCATTTT
.	TRBV7-9	TRBD1	TRBJ2-1	CASSLGQGTDNEQFF	TGTGCCAGCAGCTTGGGACAGGGAACCGACAATGAGCAGTTCTTC
.	TRBV12-3/TRBV12-4	TRBD2	TRBJ2-1	CASSLGGSNEQFF	TGTGCCAGCAGTTTAGGCGGGAGTAATGAGCAGTTCTTC
.	TRBV7-2	TRBD2	TRBJ2-2	CASAGGLAGGVNTGELFF	TGTGCCAGCGCCGGGGGACTAGCGGGAGGTGTGAACACCGGGGAGCTGTTTTTT
.	TRBV6-1	.	TRBJ1-1	CASSEALGAWNTEAFF	TGTGCCAGCAGTGAAGCGTTGGGGGCGTGGAACACTGAAGCTTTCTTT
.	TRBV7-2	.	TRBJ1-3	CASSPQYSGNTIYF	TGTGCCAGCAGCCCACAGTACTCTGGAAACACCATATATTTT
.	TRBV19	TRBD1	TRBJ1-1	CASSVTGVRNTEAFF	TGTGCCAGTAGCGTTACAGGGGTGCGGAACACTGAAGCTTTCTTT
.	TRBV11-2	.	TRBJ2-3	CASSLEFIDTQYF	TGTGCCAGCAGCTTAGAGTTTATAGATACGCAGTATTTT
.	TRBV7-6	.	TRBJ2-6	CASSGRANVLTF	TGTGCCAGCAGCGGCCGGGCCAACGTCCTGACTTTC
.	TRBV2	TRBD2	TRBJ2-3	CATTGTRNTDTQYF	TGTGCCACCACCGGGACTAGGAACACAGATACGCAGTATTTT
.	TRBV9	.	TRBJ2-5	CASSGWGRQQETQYF	TGTGCCAGCAGCGGATGGGGGCGTCAGCAAGAGACCCAGTACTTC
.	TRBV6-1	.	TRBJ1-5	CASSDAGVLSNQPQHF	TGTGCCAGCAGTGACGCAGGGGTCCTTTCCAATCAGCCCCAGCATTTT
.	TRBV5-1	.	TRBJ1-2	CASSTLGFAGSYGYTF	TGCGCCAGCAGCACACTAGGGTTCGCGGGTTCTTATGGCTACACCTTC
.	TRBV25-1	TRBD2	TRBJ2-1	CASSEFRAGAVHEQFF	TGTGCCAGCAGTGAATTTCGAGCGGGAGCGGTGCATGAGCAGTTCTTC
.	TRBV7-2	.	TRBJ1-2	CASSLRRSGGQDYGYTF	TGTGCCAGCAGTCTGAGGAGGTCCGGGGGGCAAGACTATGGCTACACCTTC
.	TRBV10-3	.	TRBJ1-2	CAISESQGHSGYTF	TGTGCCATCAGTGAGTCTCAGGGTCACTCTGGCTACACCTTC
.	TRBV9	TRBD1	TRBJ2-1	CASSPGTGVGEQFF	TGTGCCAGCAGCCCCGGGACAGGGGTGGGTGAGCAGTTCTTC
.	TRBV7-9	TRBD2	TRBJ2-3	CASSLAGTSGRNKYF	TGTGCCAGCAGCTTAGCGGGGACTAGCGGGAGGAATAAGTATTTT
.	TRBV2	.	TRBJ2-1	CASSVSGSYNEQFF	TGTGCCAGCAGTGTTAGTGGCTCCTACAATGAGCAGTTCTTC
.	TRBV3-1/TRBV3-2	.	TRBJ1-1	CASSQRQWATEAFF	TGTGCCAGCAGCCAAAGACAGTGGGCCACTGAAGCTTTCTTT
.	TRBV6-2/TRBV6-3	.	TRBJ2-7	CASSYPSGGPRNEQYF	TGTGCCAGCAGTTACCCCAGTGGAGGCCCTCGGAACGAGCAGTACTTC
.	TRBV30	.	TRBJ2-7	CAWSVSPFGMLYEQYF	TGTGCCTGGAGTGTATCCCCGTTCGGGATGCTCTACGAGCAGTACTTC
.	TRBV7-2	TRBD2	TRBJ2-7	CASSPTSVGSYEQYF	TGTGCCAGCAGCCCAACTAGCGTTGGATCCTACGAGCAGTACTTC
.	TRBV20-1	TRBD2	TRBJ2-7	CSASRRLAGGDEQYF	TGCAGTGCTAGTCGGAGGCTAGCGGGAGGCGACGAGCAGTACTTC
.	TRBV7-9	.	TRBJ2-5	CASSLGGVRLETQYF	TGTGCCAGCAGCTTAGGGGGGGTTAGGTTGGAGACCCAGTACTTC